One and the same sample provided the 8 T cell receptor beta chains below, sequenced in a study of blood T cell repertoires in COVID-19. This table comes from immunoSEQ multiplex PCR, and its TCRdb copy is limited to in-frame clones, with some not included. This table holds 75,000 to 90,000 clones, 80% found once. Input material: peripheral blood. The receptor set was obtained from a woman in her 40s with active or convalescent COVID-19.

The chain couples TRBV10-3 to TRBJ1-3; D is uncertain. Germline V gene lookup returns CDR1 ENHRY and CDR2 SYGVKD. There are 14 residues in the CDR3. Trimming removed 6 bases at V and 7 bases at J, with 16 bases between. The CDR3 loop reads CAISSDGGGNTIYF. The CDR3 DNA reads as TGTGCCATCAGCTCGGACGGAGGAGGTAACACCATATATTTT.

The V call is TRBV29-1, the J call TRBJ2-7; a weak D match, TRBD1 (5 bases). Trimming took off 2 bases at V and 0 bases at J, with 8 bases between the two ends. This CDR3 region has 13 residues. The germline V gene encodes CDR1 SQVTM and CDR2 ANQGSEA. CDR3 DNA sequence: TGCAGCGTTGAAAAGGACACCTCCTACGAGCAGTACTTC. Its protein is CSVEKDTSYEQYF.

V and J are TRBV27 and TRBJ1-5, with D tentatively TRBD1 (6 bases). V was trimmed by 6 bases and J by 6 bases, leaving 15 bases between them. CDR1 and CDR2 from the germline V gene are MNHEY and SMNVEV (reference sequence). The CDR3 length is 14 residues. The CDR3: CASSARGSGQPQHF. DNA of the CDR3: TGTGCCAGCAGCGCAAGGGGGAGCGGTCAGCCCCAGCATTTT.

This clone was recorded once. This rearrangement joins TRBV3-1 (or the pseudogene TRBV3-2) to TRBJ2-1; 13 nucleotides align to TRBD2. This CDR3 comprises 16 residues. V lost 4 bases and J lost 4; bases outside the gene matches: 4. The germline CDR1 and CDR2 sequences are LGHDT and YNNKEL (reference sequence). In DNA form, the CDR3 reads TGTGCCAGCAGCCCCAGGACTAGCGGGGGATACAATGAGCAGTTCTTC. Its protein product is CASSPRTSGGYNEQFF.

Note on this clone: The sample contains more than one DNA sequence encoding this CDR3. The CDR3 nucleotides read TGTGCCAGCAGTTTACGGGGCTCCTACGAGCAGTACTTC. This encodes CASSLRGSYEQYF. The chain recombines TRBV27 with TRBJ2-7; D perhaps matches TRBD2 (5 bases). V was trimmed by 2 bases and J by 0 bases, leaving 5 bases between them. The V gene's germline CDR1 is MNHEY and CDR2 SMNVEV (reference sequence). This CDR3 is built from 13 residues.

V gene TRBV4-2 combines with J gene TRBJ2-5, with 16 bases aligning to TRBD2. Matching the DNA end better, TRBJ2-7 makes the J call doubtful. Germline CDR1 and CDR2: LGHNA and YNFKEQ. The CDR3 contains 16 residues. CDR3 coding DNA: TGTGCCAGCAGCCGGGGACTAGCGGGAGGGGAGGGCGAGCAGTACTTC. Its protein is CASSRGLAGGEGEQYF.

The gene calls are TRBV9 and TRBJ2-1; 8 bases map to TRBD2. Germline CDR1 is SGDLS and CDR2 is YYNGEE. The CDR3 has 15 amino acids. Trimming removed 1 base from V and 4 bases from J; junction bases left unmatched: 4. In nucleotides, the CDR3 is TGTGCCAGCAGCGTATCGGGAGGGATATACAATGAGCAGTTCTTC. Its protein is CASSVSGGIYNEQFF.

The V call is TRBV5-6, the J call TRBJ2-1; D may be TRBD2 (6 bases). The CDR3 extends over 13 amino acids. The V gene lost 3 bases and the J gene lost 3 bases, with 7 bases spanning the gap. Germline CDR1 is SGHDT and CDR2 is YYEEEE. Here the CDR3 DNA reads TGTGCCAGCAGCTGGGGGGACTACAATGAGCAGTTCTTC. Its protein product is CASSWGDYNEQFF.